The 6 T cell receptor beta chains presented below share a single source sample, sequenced in a study of CD8 T cells in ankylosing spondylitis. From the 5' RACE reads, TCRdb called clonotypes with MiXCR, one entry per CDR3 protein. In the table there are roughly 230,000 distinct CDR3 sequences, 7.5% to 9.5% of which are singletons. What was sequenced was blood, either unsorted or a sorted T cell fraction (not recorded which). Receptors originate from a female donor with ankylosing spondylitis or in good health (not recorded which).

There are many counts of this clonotype. The gene calls are TRBV12-3 or TRBV12-4 and TRBJ2-4; D uncertain. The CDR3 has 14 residues. V gave up 0 bases and J gave up 8 bases, with 11 bases separating them. The CDR3 reads CASSLADEKYIQYF. CDR3 DNA sequence: TGTGCCAGCAGTTTAGCTGATGAGAAGTACATTCAGTACTTC.

This clonotype showed up just a few times. V usage is TRBV5-1 and J usage is TRBJ2-2; TRBD1 agrees at 7 bases. After removal of 2 bases from V and 6 bases from J, the junction contained 7 bases not matched to a gene. The CDR3 consists of 15 residues. Germline-derived CDR1 and CDR2 are SGHRS and YFSETQ. CDR3 region: CASSLQGNHAGELFF. The DNA for the CDR3 is TGCGCCAGCAGCTTACAGGGGAATCATGCCGGGGAGCTGTTTTTT.

This clonotype was picked up many times. The V and J genes are TRBV6-5 and TRBJ1-1; TRBD1 aligns across 10 bases. Germline-derived CDR1 and CDR2 are MNHEY and SVGAGI. V trimming: 0 bases; J trimming: 3 bases; junction bases outside the gene matches: 7. CDR3 length equals 17 residues. CDR3 region: CASSYSTGGAVDTEAFF. CDR3 nucleotide sequence: TGTGCCAGCAGTTACTCGACAGGGGGCGCTGTCGACACTGAAGCTTTCTTT.

Ten or more counts support this clonotype. The chain has TRBV7-9 and TRBJ1-1; 7 bases map to TRBD1. This CDR3 is 15 amino acids long. CDR1 SEHNR and CDR2 FQNEAQ come from the germline V gene (reference sequence). V dropped 4 bases and J dropped 11; count of bases not matched to a gene: 16. In nucleotides, the CDR3 is TGTGCCAGCAGCTCTCCGAGGACAGGAGTACAGTGGGCTTTCTTT. This codes for CASSSPRTGVQWAFF.

This clonotype was seen at least ten times. The chain recombines TRBV7-2 with TRBJ1-5; D not resolved. From germline, CDR1 is SGHTA and CDR2 FQGNSA. The CDR3 is made up of 14 amino acids. The V end lost 3 bases, the J end lost 6 bases, and 12 bases lay between the germline ends. As DNA, the CDR3 is TGTGCCAGCAGCTTCTCAGCGGAGGGTCAGCCCCAGCATTTT. Residues: CASSFSAEGQPQHF.

This clonotype has a count of ten or more. The gene calls are TRBV2 and TRBJ2-1; 9 bases align to TRBD2. Germline assignment: CDR1 SNHLY and CDR2 FYNNEI. The length of the CDR3 is 15 residues. V trimming: 2 bases; J trimming: 8 bases; junction bases outside the gene matches: 7. The CDR3 protein is CASSELSGRNYEQFF. The CDR3 nucleotides are TGTGCCAGCAGTGAACTTAGCGGGAGAAACTATGAGCAGTTCTTC.